Following are 8 T cell receptor beta chains from one sample sequenced in a study of a mutant IDH1 vaccine in newly diagnosed glioma. Sequenced by immunoSEQ multiplex PCR; TCRdb stores in-frame clones only, minus some. The table lists approximately 50,000 clones, roughly 73% of them singletons. Their specific antigens are unknown. Time point here: week 5, during vaccination. Vaccination used 300 ug of mutant IDH1 20-mer peptide per dose, with topical imiquimod. This sample comprised PBMCs, obtained from a glioma patient whose treatment included an IDH1 peptide vaccine. The receptors shown here come from a man over 45 with glioma.

This chain uses TRBV5-1 with TRBJ2-7; 7 bases are shared with TRBD1. V dropped 3 bases and J dropped 5; count of bases not matched to a gene: 5. CDR3 size: 13 residues. Germline V gene sequence: CDR1 SGHRS, CDR2 YFSETQ. CDR3 in DNA: TGCGCCAGCAGCTATGGGACAGCGGACGAGCAGTACTTC. It is translated as CASSYGTADEQYF.

This clone appeared a single time. The chain recombines TRBV19 with TRBJ1-5, with a weak D call TRBD1 (6 bases). Trimming took 1 base from V and 4 from J, leaving 14 bases between them. CDR3 length: 16 amino acids. Germline V lookup: CDR1 LNHDA, CDR2 SQIVND (reference sequence). The chain's CDR3 is CASSIGIGGPNQPQHF. CDR3 DNA: TGTGCCAGTAGTATAGGGATCGGGGGGCCTAATCAGCCCCAGCATTTT.

The chain links TRBV10-3 to TRBJ1-2, with 7 bases matching TRBD1. With 7 bases clipped from V and 0 bases from J, the junction kept 5 bases outside the gene matches. The CDR3 consists of 14 residues. Germline-derived CDR1 and CDR2 are ENHRY and SYGVKD. CDR3: CAITPDRSNYGYTF. In DNA, the CDR3 is TGTGCCATCACCCCGGACAGGTCTAACTATGGCTACACCTTC.

The chain carries TRBV4-1 and TRBJ1-1; perhaps TRBD1 as D (5 bases). This CDR3 has 18 residues. The germline V gene encodes CDR1 MGHRA and CDR2 YSYEKL. The V and J ends lost 5 bases and 5 bases respectively, with 27 bases between them. The CDR3 region has the DNA TGCGCCAGCAGCTTCACTACCGGGGCCACGGGGGTGATTACTGAAGCTTTCTTT. Translated, it gives CASSFTTGATGVITEAFF.

The rearrangement joins TRBV5-4 to TRBJ1-1, with TRBD1 identical over 11 bases. CDR3 size: 16 residues. Germline CDR1 reads SGHNT; CDR2 reads YYREEE (reference sequence). After removal of 4 bases from V and 2 bases from J, the junction contained 7 bases not matched to a gene. The CDR3 bases are TGTGCCAGCAGCAGGACAGGGGGCTCGGGAAACACTGAAGCTTTCTTT. As protein: CASSRTGGSGNTEAFF.

The rearrangement links TRBV5-1 to TRBJ2-7; D gene ambiguous. The CDR3 loop spans 13 amino acids. Trimming took 1 base from V and 2 from J, leaving 7 bases between them. Per the germline V gene, CDR1 is SGHRS and CDR2 is YFSETQ. This CDR3 reads CASSLWATYEQYF. Written as DNA, the CDR3 is TGCGCCAGCAGCTTGTGGGCCACCTACGAGCAGTACTTC.

This clone occurred a few times. The J gene is TRBJ2-3, the V gene TRBV5-4; possible D gene TRBD1, 5 bases. V was pared by 1 base and J by 3 bases, with 12 bases between. Germline-derived CDR1 and CDR2 are SGHNT and YYREEE (reference sequence). This CDR3 contains 15 residues. CDR3 DNA: TGTGCCAGCAGCTTGCAGGGTCTAGGGACAGATACGCAGTATTTT. Amino acids: CASSLQGLGTDTQYF.

This chain joins TRBV7-2 and TRBJ2-7, with 8 bases fitting TRBD1. CDR3 size: 16 residues. Germline V gene data show CDR1 as SGHTA and CDR2 as FQGNSA. The V and J ends lost 5 bases and 2 bases, in that order; junction bases with no gene match: 11. CDR3 nucleotides: TGTGCCAGCAGCCAATCCTCGGGACAGGTTCCCTACGAGCAGTACTTC. It codes for CASSQSSGQVPYEQYF.